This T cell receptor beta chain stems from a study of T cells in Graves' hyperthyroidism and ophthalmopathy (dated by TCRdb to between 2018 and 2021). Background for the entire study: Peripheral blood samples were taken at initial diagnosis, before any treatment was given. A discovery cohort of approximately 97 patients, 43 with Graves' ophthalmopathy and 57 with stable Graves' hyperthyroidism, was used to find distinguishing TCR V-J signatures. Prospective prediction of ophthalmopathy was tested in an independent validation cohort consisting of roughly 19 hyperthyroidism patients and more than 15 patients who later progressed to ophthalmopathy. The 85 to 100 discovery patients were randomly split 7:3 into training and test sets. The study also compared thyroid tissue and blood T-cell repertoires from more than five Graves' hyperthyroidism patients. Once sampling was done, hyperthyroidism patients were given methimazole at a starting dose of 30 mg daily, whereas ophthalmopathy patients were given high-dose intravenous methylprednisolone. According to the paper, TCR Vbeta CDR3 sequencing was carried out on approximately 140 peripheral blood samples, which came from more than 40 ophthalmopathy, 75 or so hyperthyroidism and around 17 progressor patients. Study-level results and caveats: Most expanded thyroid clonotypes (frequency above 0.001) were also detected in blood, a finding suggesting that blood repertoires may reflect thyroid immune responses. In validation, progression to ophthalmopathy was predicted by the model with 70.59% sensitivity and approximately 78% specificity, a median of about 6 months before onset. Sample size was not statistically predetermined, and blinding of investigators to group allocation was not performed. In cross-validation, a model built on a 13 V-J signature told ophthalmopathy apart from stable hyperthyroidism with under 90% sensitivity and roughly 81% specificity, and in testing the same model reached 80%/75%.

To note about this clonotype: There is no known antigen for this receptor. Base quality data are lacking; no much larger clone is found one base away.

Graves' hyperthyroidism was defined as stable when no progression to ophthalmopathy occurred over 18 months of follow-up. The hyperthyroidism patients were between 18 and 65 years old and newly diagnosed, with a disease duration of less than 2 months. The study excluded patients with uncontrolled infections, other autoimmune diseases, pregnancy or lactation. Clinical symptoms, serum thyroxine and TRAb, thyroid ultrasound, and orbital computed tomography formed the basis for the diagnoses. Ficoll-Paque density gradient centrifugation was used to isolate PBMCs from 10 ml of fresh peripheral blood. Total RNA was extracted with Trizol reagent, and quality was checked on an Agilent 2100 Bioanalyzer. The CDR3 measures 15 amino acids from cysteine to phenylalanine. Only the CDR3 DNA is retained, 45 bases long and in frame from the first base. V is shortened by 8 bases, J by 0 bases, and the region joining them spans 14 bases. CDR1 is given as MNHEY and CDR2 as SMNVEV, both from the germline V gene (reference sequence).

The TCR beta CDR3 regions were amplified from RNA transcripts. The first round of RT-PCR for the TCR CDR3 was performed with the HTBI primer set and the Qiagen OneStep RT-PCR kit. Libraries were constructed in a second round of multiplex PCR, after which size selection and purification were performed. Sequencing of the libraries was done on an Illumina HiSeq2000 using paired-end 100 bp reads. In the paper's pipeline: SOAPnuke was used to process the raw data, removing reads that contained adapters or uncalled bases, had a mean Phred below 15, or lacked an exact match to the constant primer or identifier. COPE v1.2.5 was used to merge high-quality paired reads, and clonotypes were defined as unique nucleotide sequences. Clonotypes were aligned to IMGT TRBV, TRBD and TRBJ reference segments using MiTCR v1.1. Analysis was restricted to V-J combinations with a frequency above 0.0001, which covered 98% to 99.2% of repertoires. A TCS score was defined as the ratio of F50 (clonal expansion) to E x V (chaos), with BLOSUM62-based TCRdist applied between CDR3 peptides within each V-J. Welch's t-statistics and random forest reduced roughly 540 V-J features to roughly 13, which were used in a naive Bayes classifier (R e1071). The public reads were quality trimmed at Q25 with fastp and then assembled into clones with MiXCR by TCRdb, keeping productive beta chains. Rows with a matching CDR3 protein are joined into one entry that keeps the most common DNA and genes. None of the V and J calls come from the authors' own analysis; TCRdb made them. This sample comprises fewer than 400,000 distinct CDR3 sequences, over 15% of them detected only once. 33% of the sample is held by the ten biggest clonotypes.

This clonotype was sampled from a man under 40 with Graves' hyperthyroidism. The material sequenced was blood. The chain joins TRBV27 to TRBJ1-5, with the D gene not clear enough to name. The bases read TGTGCCAGCTTGTCAGTAGGGAGTAGCAATCAGCCCCAGCATTTT. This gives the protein CASLSVGSSNQPQHF.